This T cell receptor (beta chain) came from a study of T cell repertoires in cytomegalovirus infection. Overall study: The study used recently identified HLA-C-restricted and well-studied HLA-B-restricted CMV epitopes. Public TCR beta signature analysis indicated the presence of both CMV infection and matching HLA type.

Study-wide findings and caveats: The cumulative frequency of public TCR beta families distinguished individuals who carried CMV together with the relevant HLA. Ex vivo responses were dominated by HLA-C-restricted CMV-specific TCR beta clonotypes.

TCRdb passed the reads through MiXCR, listing each CDR3 protein once. The profile shows about 480,000 distinct CDR3 sequences, 25% to 35% of them singletons. On this clonotype: Its antigen is still unknown.

The CDR3 totals 13 residues. In germline, CDR1 is MNHEY, CDR2 SVGAGI. Deletions cut 7 bases from V and 3 bases from J, with 10 bases between. Here the sequenced sample was cultured PBMCs, taken from culture after CMV antigen stimulation. The TCR comes from a human donor in good health (CMV status not recorded). Some clones in this sample may be carry-over from other donors' samples. J is TRBJ2-1 and V is TRBV6-5; D is perhaps TRBD2 (5 bases). The CDR3 sequence: CASKSSGYNEQFF. The CDR3 nucleotides are TGTGCCAGCAAATCAAGCGGCTACAATGAGCAGTTCTTC.